The 18 T cell receptor beta chains given below trace back to one sample, sequenced in a study of cytomegalovirus exposure and HLA in healthy donors. The PCR had 60 Vbeta and 13 Jbeta primers. Generated by immunoSEQ multiplex PCR, the TCRdb table keeps only in-frame clones and is missing some. In the table there are about 150,000 clones, more than 60% of which are singletons. Source material: PBMCs. The receptors were sampled from a man in his forties in good health and CMV-seropositive.

The V gene is TRBV9, the J gene TRBJ2-5; 8 nucleotides match TRBD2. This CDR3 spans 15 amino acids. J was trimmed by 5 bases and V by 3 bases; bases with no gene match: 9. Germline V gene lookup returns CDR1 SGDLS and CDR2 YYNGEE. CDR3 residues: CASSGPGLVDETQYF. In DNA form, the CDR3 reads TGTGCCAGCAGCGGTCCGGGACTAGTGGACGAGACCCAGTACTTC.

The chain couples TRBV30 to TRBJ2-5; TRBD2 might be the D (5 bases). V shed 3 bases and J shed 1 base, with 9 bases lying between them. Looked up from germline, CDR1 is GTSNPN and CDR2 is SVGIG (reference sequence). CDR3 length equals 13 residues. The CDR3 loop reads CAWRLSGQETQYF. CDR3 DNA: TGTGCCTGGAGGCTCAGCGGCCAAGAGACCCAGTACTTC. The full variable domain, its missing parts supplied by reference TRBV30 and TRBJ2-5, is SQTIHQWPATLVQPVGSPLSLECTVEGTSNPNLYWYRQAAGRGLQLLFYSVGIGQISSEVPQNLSASRPQDRQFILSSKKLLLSDSGFYLCAWRLSGQETQYFGPGTRLLVL.

This clone was seen a handful of times. The V gene is TRBV30, the J gene TRBJ1-1, with D perhaps matching TRBD1 (6 bases). The CDR3 has 16 residues. Trimming took off 4 bases at V and 0 bases at J, with 18 bases between the two ends. Germline CDR1 is GTSNPN and CDR2 is SVGIG (reference sequence). The CDR3 nucleotides read TGTGCCTGGAATGGGGGGGCCCGTTTTATGAACACTGAAGCTTTCTTT. Its translation is CAWNGGARFMNTEAFF.

As regards this clone: Other DNA sequences in this specimen translate into the identical CDR3. The chain joins TRBV5-1 to TRBJ2-7; 10 nucleotides agree with TRBD1. The germline CDR1 and CDR2 sequences are SGHRS and YFSETQ. The CDR3 sequence is 14 residues long. V lost 0 bases to trimming and J lost 3 bases; unmatched junction nucleotides: 0. CDR3 sequence: CASSLGTGGYEQYF. The CDR3 DNA reads as TGCGCCAGCAGCTTGGGGACAGGGGGCTACGAGCAGTACTTC. Filled out from reference TRBV5-1 and TRBJ2-7, the complete variable domain reads KAGVTQTPRYLIKTRGQQVTLSCSPISGHRSVSWYQQTPGQGLQFLFEYFSETQRNKGNFPGRFSGRQFSNSRSEMNVSTLELGDSALYLCASSLGTGGYEQYFGPGTRLTVT.

The chain links TRBV27 to TRBJ2-7; 7 nucleotides match TRBD1. This CDR3 is built from 13 residues. With V trimmed by 3 bases and J by 2 bases, 1 base remained unmatched. Germline assignment: CDR1 MNHEY and CDR2 SMNVEV (reference sequence). In nucleotides, the CDR3 is TGTGCCAGCAGTTTGGGGACAGCCTACGAGCAGTACTTC. Translation: CASSLGTAYEQYF.

This clone came up once. This rearrangement joins TRBV15 to TRBJ2-1, with 10 bases aligning to TRBD1. The J segment lost 7 bases and the V segment lost 7 bases, leaving 7 bases of the junction unmatched. Germline V gene data show CDR1 as LNHNV and CDR2 as YYDKDF (reference sequence). The CDR3 has 14 residues. CDR3 loop: CATNQDRGRNEQFF. The CDR3 bases are TGTGCCACCAACCAGGACAGGGGGAGAAATGAGCAGTTCTTC.

The chain uses TRBV28 and TRBJ1-5; unclear D gene. Trimming left V 2 bases short and J 5 bases short, with 7 bases between. The CDR3 is made up of 13 amino acids. Germline values: CDR1 MDHEN, CDR2 SYDVKM. The CDR3 bases are TGTGCCAGCAGTTTACGCGGGGATCAGCCCCAGCATTTT. Translation: CASSLRGDQPQHF.

The CDR3 reads CASSSETDHIDTQYF. The CDR3 nucleotides are TGTGCCAGCAGTTCTGAGACAGACCACATAGATACGCAGTATTTT. V and J are TRBV28 and TRBJ2-3; D possibly corresponds to TRBD1 (5 bases). CDR1 and CDR2 (germline): MDHEN, SYDVKM. The CDR3 covers 15 residues. The V end was cut by 4 bases, the J end by 5 bases, with 16 bases between.

This clone has a handful of counts. CDR3 residues: CASKREGRDNEQFF. The CDR3 bases are TGTGCCAGCAAGCGGGAGGGACGAGACAATGAGCAGTTCTTC. The chain couples TRBV7-8 to TRBJ2-1; 10 bases line up with TRBD2. Per the germline V gene, CDR1 is SGHVS and CDR2 is FQNEAQ. The V segment lost 7 bases and the J segment 5 bases; nucleotides outside the gene matches: 5. CDR3 length: 14 amino acids.

The chain carries TRBV5-1 and TRBJ2-3, with 7 bases that match TRBD1. The CDR3 runs 13 residues. Germline assignment: CDR1 SGHRS and CDR2 YFSETQ. V dropped 7 bases and J dropped 5; count of bases not matched to a gene: 7. CDR3 loop: CASGSTGEDTQYF. The CDR3 coding sequence is TGCGCCAGCGGATCTACAGGGGAAGATACGCAGTATTTT.

The chain uses TRBV5-6 and TRBJ2-7; 11 bases fit TRBD2. The CDR3 consists of 12 residues. V dropped 7 bases and J dropped 11; count of bases not matched to a gene: 8. Germline CDR1 is SGHDT and CDR2 is YYEEEE. The CDR3 loop is CASARTSGREYF. The DNA of the CDR3 is TGTGCCAGCGCTAGAACTAGCGGGAGAGAGTACTTC.

The genes are TRBV7-6 and TRBJ1-4, with 8 nucleotides matching TRBD1. CDR3 length: 15 amino acids. CDR1 is SGHVS and CDR2 is FNYEAQ in the germline V gene. Losses at the gene ends were 5 bases for V and 4 bases for J; bases not matched to a gene: 6. In DNA form, the CDR3 reads TGTGCCAGCAGCCCGGGGACAGGAAGTAATGAAAAACTGTTTTTT. Protein product: CASSPGTGSNEKLFF.

This chain connects TRBV11-2 to TRBJ1-1; maybe TRBD1 (5 bases). Germline loops: CDR1 SGHAT, CDR2 FQNNGV. Trimming pared 7 bases from V and 4 bases from J, leaving 22 bases between. The CDR3 contains 16 residues. The DNA for the CDR3 is TGTGCCAGCACCCTAATCCGTAGTGCCAGGGCCACTGAAGCTTTCTTT. Protein: CASTLIRSARATEAFF.

This clone was counted between two and nine times. The chain is built from TRBV14 and TRBJ2-2; perhaps TRBD2 as D (6 bases). V was shortened by 4 bases and J by 5 bases, with 11 bases between the two germline ends. Per germline, CDR1 SGHDN and CDR2 FVKESK. The CDR3 is 14 residues long. This CDR3 reads CASSLLRGTGELFF. CDR3 bases: TGTGCCAGCAGCCTACTTCGGGGGACCGGGGAGCTGTTTTTT.

The count of this clone is one. The CDR3, as DNA: TGTGCCAGCAGCGGCCGCGACTCACCTGGAAACACCATATATTTT. It encodes CASSGRDSPGNTIYF. V and J are TRBV13 and TRBJ1-3; D not resolved. Germline V gives CDR1 PRHDT, CDR2 FYEKMQ (reference sequence). V was clipped by 5 bases and J by 2 bases, with 13 bases between them. The CDR3 consists of 15 residues.

The V call is TRBV7-2, the J call TRBJ2-7; 12 bases match TRBD2. Germline-derived CDR1 and CDR2 are SGHTA and FQGNSA. Trimming at V came to 4 bases and at J to 3 bases, leaving 7 bases not matched to a gene. The CDR3 has 16 residues. CDR3 sequence (DNA): TGTGCCAGCAGCTCCCATCGGACTAGCGGGAACTACGAGCAGTACTTC. Protein sequence: CASSSHRTSGNYEQYF.

The genes are TRBV28 and TRBJ1-1; possibly TRBD1 for D (5 bases). The germline V gene has CDR1 MDHEN and CDR2 SYDVKM. Trimming left V 9 bases short and J 2 bases short, with 13 bases between. This CDR3 is built from 13 residues. This chain's CDR3 is CASRPQGNTEAFF. The CDR3 DNA is TGTGCCAGTCGCCCCCAGGGTAACACTGAAGCTTTCTTT. The whole variable domain, filled in from reference TRBV28 and TRBJ1-1, reads DVKVTQSSRYLVKRTGEKVFLECVQDMDHENMFWYRQDPGLGLRLIYFSYDVKMKEKGDIPEGYSVSREKKERFSLILESASTNQTSMYLCASRPQGNTEAFFGQGTRLTVV.

V is TRBV7-8 and J is TRBJ1-2, with D perhaps TRBD1 (5 bases). The V end lost 1 base, the J end lost 9 bases, and 15 bases lay between the germline ends. The germline gives CDR1 SGHVS, CDR2 FQNEAQ. The CDR3 extends over 14 amino acids. The CDR3 region has the DNA TGTGCCAGCAGCTTAGGGACGGGGGGATCTAGCTACACCTTC. This sequence encodes CASSLGTGGSSYTF.